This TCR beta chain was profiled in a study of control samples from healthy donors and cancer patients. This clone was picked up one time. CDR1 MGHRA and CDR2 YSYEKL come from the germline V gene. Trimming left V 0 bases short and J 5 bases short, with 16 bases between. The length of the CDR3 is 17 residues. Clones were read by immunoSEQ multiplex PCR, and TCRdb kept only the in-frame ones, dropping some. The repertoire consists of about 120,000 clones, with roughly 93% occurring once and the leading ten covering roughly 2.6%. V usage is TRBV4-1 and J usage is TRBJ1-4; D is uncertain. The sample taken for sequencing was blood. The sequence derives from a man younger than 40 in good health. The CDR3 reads CASSQEPPGSQNEKLFF. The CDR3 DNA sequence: TGCGCCAGCAGCCAAGAACCCCCCGGGTCCCAAAATGAAAAACTGTTTTTT.